This T cell receptor (beta chain) was captured by sequencing in a study of shared clonotypes between healthy human individuals. On the study more broadly: Researchers assigned three CD4 naive, three CD4 memory, two CD8 naive and one CD8 memory plate to each donor.

From germline, CDR1 is SNHLY and CDR2 FYNNEI. V was cut by 2 bases and J by 6 bases, with 17 bases left in between. The CDR3 has 16 residues. Produced via immunoSEQ multiplex PCR; TCRdb's table is partial and in-frame only. The top ten hold 0.39% of the sample, which has a few million clones, 80% to 95% seen once. All donors were Caucasian adults living in Nashville, Tennessee. This rearrangement joins TRBV2 to TRBJ1-5; D is possibly TRBD1 (6 bases). Sequencing was performed on naive CD4+ T cells from PBMCs. Subset denoted: CD45RA+ positively selected. This clonotype was sampled from a young man in good health. Some clones in this sample may be carry-over from other donors' samples. The CDR3 spells CASSERRGAQGQPQHF. The DNA for the CDR3 is TGTGCCAGCAGTGAAAGGAGGGGGGCGCAGGGTCAGCCCCAGCATTTT.